The 5 T cell receptor beta chains below were found in one sample sequenced in a study of Graves' ophthalmopathy and Graves' hyperthyroidism. The authors amplified TCR beta CDR3 regions from RNA transcripts. Amplification began with first-round RT-PCR using HTBI primers, then second-round multiplex PCR was performed. TCRdb re-called the multiplex PCR reads through MiXCR, storing one row per CDR3 protein. The sample records about 740,000 distinct CDR3 sequences, 35% to 50% being singletons. The sequenced material came from peripheral blood. The receptors were gathered from an adult man with Graves' ophthalmopathy.

Of note for this clonotype: This may arise from a read error, as a much more abundant clone is one base away. The CDR3 DNA reads TGTGCCAGCAGCTCGGAGGAAAAACTGTTTTTT. As protein: CASSSEEKLFF. The gene calls are TRBV7-2 and TRBJ1-4; D gene ambiguous. There are 11 residues in the CDR3. Looked up from germline, CDR1 is SGHTA and CDR2 is FQGNSA. The ends were cut back, 4 bases at V and 8 bases at J, with 5 bases in the middle.

This clonotype was found a few times. The chain joins TRBV20-1 to TRBJ2-7; D is possibly TRBD1 (6 bases). Germline V gives CDR1 DFQATT, CDR2 SNEGSKA (reference sequence). There are 13 residues in the CDR3. V lost 6 bases and J lost 3, with 15 bases in between. CDR3 DNA sequence: TGCAGTGCCCTGACAGGTTTGTTCTACGAGCAGTACTTC. It encodes CSALTGLFYEQYF.

Comments on this clonotype: One junction end disagrees with the germline gene, perhaps due to a read error. The chain couples TRBV27 to TRBJ1-4, with TRBD1 matching 7 bases. In germline, CDR1 is MNHEY, CDR2 SMNVEV (reference sequence). CDR3 length equals 14 residues. Written as DNA, the CDR3 is TGTGCCAGCAGATCGGGACAGAATAATAAAAAACTGTTTTTT. Its protein product is CASRSGQNNKKLFF.

In this sample, this clonotype turned up many times. The chain recombines TRBV2 with TRBJ2-7, with TRBD2 as a possible D gene (5 bases). Trimming stripped 6 bases from V and 3 bases from J, with 6 bases between. This CDR3 is built from 11 residues. Germline V gene data show CDR1 as SNHLY and CDR2 as FYNNEI. The CDR3 region is CASRRDYEQYF. The CDR3 bases are TGTGCCAGCAGGAGGGACTACGAGCAGTACTTC.

This chain connects TRBV7-8 to TRBJ2-7, with D possibly being TRBD1 or TRBD2 (5 bases each). Germline assignment: CDR1 SGHVS and CDR2 FQNEAQ. The CDR3 loop spans 13 amino acids. This CDR3 reads CARGAGNSYEQYF. The CDR3 region has the DNA TGTGCTAGAGGGGCAGGGAACTCCTACGAGCAGTACTTC.